The present TCR beta chain was sequenced within a study of cytomegalovirus exposure and HLA in healthy donors. Use of 60 Vbeta and 13 Jbeta primers characterized the PCR. The table came from immunoSEQ multiplex PCR; TCRdb's copy has only in-frame clones and leaves some out. Of 100,000 to 150,000 clones in the sample, 60% to 85% were seen once. From germline, CDR1 is SGHRS and CDR2 YFSETQ. The CDR3 consists of 15 residues. Trimming cost V 0 bases and J 4 bases; bases outside gene matches: 2. The source is a woman in her thirties or forties in good health and CMV-seronegative. The sequenced sample was PBMCs. The chain has TRBV5-1 and TRBJ2-1, with 9 positions matching TRBD2. CDR3 coding DNA: TGCGCCAGCAGCTTGGGAGCGGGGGGATACAATGAGCAGTTCTTC. It codes for CASSLGAGGYNEQFF.